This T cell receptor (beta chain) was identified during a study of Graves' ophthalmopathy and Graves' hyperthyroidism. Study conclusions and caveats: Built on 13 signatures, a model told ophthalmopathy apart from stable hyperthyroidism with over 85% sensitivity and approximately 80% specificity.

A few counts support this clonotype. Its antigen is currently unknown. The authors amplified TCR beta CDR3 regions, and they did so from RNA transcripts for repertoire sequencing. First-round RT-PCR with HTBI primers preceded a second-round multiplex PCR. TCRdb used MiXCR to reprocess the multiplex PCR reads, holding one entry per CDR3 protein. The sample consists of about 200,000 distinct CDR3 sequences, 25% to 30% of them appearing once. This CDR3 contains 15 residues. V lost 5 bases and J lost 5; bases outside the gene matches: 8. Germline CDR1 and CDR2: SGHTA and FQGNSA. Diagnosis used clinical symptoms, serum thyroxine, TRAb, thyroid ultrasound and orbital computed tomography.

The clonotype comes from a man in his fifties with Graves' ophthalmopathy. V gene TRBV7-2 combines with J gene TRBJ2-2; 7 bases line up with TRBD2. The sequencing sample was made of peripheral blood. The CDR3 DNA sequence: TGTGCCAGCAGCATCGAGGCAGCGGGAACCGGGGAGCTGTTTTTT. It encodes CASSIEAAGTGELFF.